A selection of T cell receptor beta chains follows, all from one sample in a study of cytomegalovirus exposure and HLA in healthy donors. Sequencing used immunoSEQ multiplex PCR; TCRdb keeps in-frame clones, though not all of them. Of over 200,000 clones listed, 80% to 85% are singletons. Sequenced input: PBMCs. These TCRs come from a woman aged 25 to 45 in good health and CMV-seropositive. Each CDR3 is given with its conserved first and last residue. A D gene is named only where the DNA matches it firmly. Size tells how often a clone was seen (once, few, many) or the class of an expanded clone, and some rows leave it out.

CDR3nt: TGTGCCAGGGTAGGGACTAGCGGACACAATGAGCAGTTCTTC
CDR3aa: CARVGTSGHNEQFF
v_gene: TRBV21-1
d_gene: NA
len: 14
abundance: NA
j_gene: TRBJ2-1

CDR3nt: TGTGCCAGCAGTTTCTCAACTGGGGACAGGGAGAATGAGCAGTTCTTC
CDR3aa: CASSFSTGDRENEQFF
v_gene: TRBV27
d_gene: TRBD1
len: 16
abundance: NA
j_gene: TRBJ2-1

CDR3nt: TGTGCGTTGAATAGGGCCCCGGCCGGGGAGCTGTTTTTT
CDR3aa: CALNRAPAGELFF
v_gene: TRBV30
d_gene: NA
len: 13
abundance: NA
j_gene: TRBJ2-2

CDR3nt: TGTGCCAGTAGGCCGACGACAATGGGTCGCTATGGCTACACCTTC
CDR3aa: CASRPTTMGRYGYTF
v_gene: TRBV19
d_gene: NA
len: 15
abundance: NA
j_gene: TRBJ1-2

CDR3nt: TGTGCCAGCAGTATCGACAGGGGGCTGGGGGGGACCCAGTACTTC
CDR3aa: CASSIDRGLGGTQYF
v_gene: TRBV2
d_gene: TRBD1
len: 15
abundance: NA
j_gene: TRBJ2-5

CDR3nt: TGTGCCAGCAGTTACTTCGCGGGGTCCTTGCGAACCGAGCAGTACTTC
CDR3aa: CASSYFAGSLRTEQYF
v_gene: TRBV6-5
d_gene: NA
len: 16
abundance: NA
j_gene: TRBJ2-7

CDR3nt: TGTGCCAGCAGCTTAGGCCAGGGAGGACAGTCCCAGCATTTT
CDR3aa: CASSLGQGGQSQHF
v_gene: TRBV7-2
d_gene: NA
len: 14
abundance: NA
j_gene: TRBJ1-5

CDR3nt: TGTGCCAGCAGCGGAAGTTGGGTTTGGGGCACTGAAGCTTTCTTT
CDR3aa: CASSGSWVWGTEAFF
v_gene: TRBV6-5
d_gene: NA
len: 15
abundance: NA
j_gene: TRBJ1-1

CDR3nt: TGTGCCAGCAGCCGAAGCCGGGACAGGCCCTACGAGCAGTACTTC
CDR3aa: CASSRSRDRPYEQYF
v_gene: TRBV7-9
d_gene: TRBD1
len: 15
abundance: NA
j_gene: TRBJ2-7

CDR3nt: TGTGCCAGCTCACCACAGAATGAGCAGTTCTTC
CDR3aa: CASSPQNEQFF
v_gene: TRBV18
d_gene: NA
len: 11
abundance: few
j_gene: TRBJ2-1

CDR3nt: TGTGCCAGCAGTTACGCTGGAACATTTAACTATGGCTACACCTTC
CDR3aa: CASSYAGTFNYGYTF
v_gene: TRBV6-5
d_gene: NA
len: 15
abundance: NA
j_gene: TRBJ1-2

CDR3nt: TGCAGTGCTAGATACCTCTATGGCTACACCTTC
CDR3aa: CSARYLYGYTF
v_gene: TRBV20-1
d_gene: NA
len: 11
abundance: NA
j_gene: TRBJ1-2

CDR3nt: TGCGCCAGCAGCACCCAGACAGGGTCCACTGAAGCTTTCTTT
CDR3aa: CASSTQTGSTEAFF
v_gene: TRBV5-1
d_gene: TRBD1
len: 14
abundance: NA
j_gene: TRBJ1-1

CDR3nt: TGTGCCAGCAGCTCGGGGACAGCGAACACTGAAGCTTTCTTT
CDR3aa: CASSSGTANTEAFF
v_gene: TRBV9
d_gene: TRBD1
len: 14
abundance: once
j_gene: TRBJ1-1

CDR3nt: TGTGCCAGCAGCTTTCTAGGTCCCCAGGAGCAGTACTTC
CDR3aa: CASSFLGPQEQYF
v_gene: TRBV7-9
d_gene: NA
len: 13
abundance: few
j_gene: TRBJ2-7

CDR3nt: TGTGCCAGTAGTATGGAACAGGGCTATGGCTACACCTTC
CDR3aa: CASSMEQGYGYTF
v_gene: TRBV19
d_gene: NA
len: 13
abundance: NA
j_gene: TRBJ1-2